A single sample is the source of the 10 T cell receptor beta chains below, sequenced in a study of blood T cells in healthy people across ages (dated by TCRdb to the mid-2010s). The library was prepared using 5' RACE. Sequencing relied on an Illumina HiSeq 2500. The second PCR ran for roughly 7 to 11 cycles and used a J-beta primer mix along with a sample-barcoded 5' primer. TCRdb ran its own pipeline on the public reads, namely fastp trimming at Q25 and MiXCR clone calling, and kept in-frame beta chains. Identical CDR3 proteins give one entry, which carries the most common genes and DNA. This sample is represented by around 750,000 distinct CDR3 sequences; around half of them were singletons. The biggest ten clones account for roughly 37% of the sample. The sequencing input was blood. All receptors derive from a man older than 75 in good health.

As regards this clonotype: Germline and junction disagree at one end, which may indicate a read error. The V and J genes are TRBV11-2 and TRBJ2-5; 10 bases are shared with TRBD2. The CDR3 has 15 amino acids. The germline V gene has CDR1 SGHAT and CDR2 FQNNGV. CDR3 sequence reads: CAGSLLAGTGETQYF. The DNA of the CDR3 is TGTGCCGGCAGCCTACTAGCGGGAACGGGAGAGACCCAGTACTTC.

This chain links TRBV29-1 with TRBJ2-3; D possibly corresponds to TRBD2 (5 bases). CDR3 size: 14 residues. Trimming took off 3 bases at V and 5 bases at J, with 15 bases between the two ends. Looked up from germline, CDR1 is SQVTM and CDR2 is ANQGSEA. CDR3 sequence (DNA): TGCAGCGTTGAGGGGAGAGGGAAAGGAGATACGCAGTATTTT. It is translated as CSVEGRGKGDTQYF.

V and J are TRBV6-1 and TRBJ2-3, with TRBD2 as a possible D gene (6 bases). The CDR3 is 15 amino acids. Trimming left V 5 bases short and J 14 bases short, with 26 bases between. Germline V gene lookup returns CDR1 MNHNS and CDR2 SASEGT. CDR3 sequence (DNA): TGTGCCAGCAGTCCCCGGGACGGGAGCGTCAGATACGCGTATTTT. As protein: CASSPRDGSVRYAYF.

This clonotype was counted only a few times. This rearrangement joins TRBV27 to TRBJ2-3; D is perhaps TRBD2 (6 bases). V dropped 6 bases and J dropped 14 bases, with 21 bases sitting between them. Germline CDR1 and CDR2: MNHEY and SMNVEV (reference sequence). The CDR3 sequence is 13 residues long. CDR3 sequence: CASRGLTRGYAYF. Here the CDR3 DNA reads TGTGCCAGCAGGGGACTCACGAGGGGATACGCGTATTTT.

This clonotype was detected once. This chain uses TRBV27 with TRBJ2-7; D is undetermined. The germline CDR1 and CDR2 sequences are MNHEY and SMNVEV (reference sequence). The V end lost 5 bases, the J end lost 2 bases, and 16 bases lay between the germline ends. This CDR3 is built from 15 residues. The CDR3 DNA is TGTGCCAGCAGTCCCACCACCATGAGACCCTACGAGCAGTACTTC. Translation: CASSPTTMRPYEQYF.

This rearrangement joins TRBV29-1 to TRBJ2-6; D gene uncertain. The V and J ends lost 7 bases and 0 bases respectively, with 7 bases between them. The CDR3 consists of 13 residues. Germline V lookup: CDR1 SQVTM, CDR2 ANQGSEA. The CDR3 is CSACDSGANVLTF. In DNA form, the CDR3 reads TGCAGCGCATGCGACTCTGGGGCCAACGTCCTGACTTTC.

The genes are TRBV29-1 and TRBJ2-5, with 7 positions matching TRBD1. The length of the CDR3 is 12 residues. Germline CDR1 SQVTM, CDR2 ANQGSEA. V gave up 8 bases and J gave up 1 base; unmatched junction bases: 4. The CDR3 DNA sequence: TGCAGCTCGTCAGGGGGCCAAGAGACCCAGTACTTC. This encodes CSSSGGQETQYF.

V usage is TRBV9 and J usage is TRBJ2-2, with D unresolved. The V end lost 0 bases, the J end lost 2 bases, and 11 bases lay between the germline ends. There are 16 residues in the CDR3. Germline CDR1 and CDR2: SGDLS and YYNGEE. CDR3 coding DNA: TGTGCCAGCAGCGTAGTATCTGGCGGAAACACCGGGGAGCTGTTTTTT. Translated, it gives CASSVVSGGNTGELFF.

This clonotype was detected a few times. The rearrangement links TRBV19 to TRBJ2-7; 10 nucleotides agree with TRBD2. Trimming took 2 bases from V and 3 from J; bases not matched to a gene: 1. CDR3 length: 14 residues. Germline V gene data show CDR1 as LNHDA and CDR2 as SQIVND (reference sequence). The CDR3 sequence: CASSITSGVYEQYF. CDR3 bases: TGTGCCAGTAGTATAACTAGCGGGGTCTACGAGCAGTACTTC.

The V gene is TRBV7-9, the J gene TRBJ2-7, with 11 positions matching TRBD2. The ends lost 4 bases at V and 6 bases at J; junction bases unmatched: 8. The CDR3 loop spans 15 amino acids. Looked up from germline, CDR1 is SEHNR and CDR2 is FQNEAQ (reference sequence). In nucleotides, the CDR3 is TGTGCCAGCAGCTCTACCCCGGGACTAGCGGTCGAGCAGTACTTC. This gives the protein CASSSTPGLAVEQYF.